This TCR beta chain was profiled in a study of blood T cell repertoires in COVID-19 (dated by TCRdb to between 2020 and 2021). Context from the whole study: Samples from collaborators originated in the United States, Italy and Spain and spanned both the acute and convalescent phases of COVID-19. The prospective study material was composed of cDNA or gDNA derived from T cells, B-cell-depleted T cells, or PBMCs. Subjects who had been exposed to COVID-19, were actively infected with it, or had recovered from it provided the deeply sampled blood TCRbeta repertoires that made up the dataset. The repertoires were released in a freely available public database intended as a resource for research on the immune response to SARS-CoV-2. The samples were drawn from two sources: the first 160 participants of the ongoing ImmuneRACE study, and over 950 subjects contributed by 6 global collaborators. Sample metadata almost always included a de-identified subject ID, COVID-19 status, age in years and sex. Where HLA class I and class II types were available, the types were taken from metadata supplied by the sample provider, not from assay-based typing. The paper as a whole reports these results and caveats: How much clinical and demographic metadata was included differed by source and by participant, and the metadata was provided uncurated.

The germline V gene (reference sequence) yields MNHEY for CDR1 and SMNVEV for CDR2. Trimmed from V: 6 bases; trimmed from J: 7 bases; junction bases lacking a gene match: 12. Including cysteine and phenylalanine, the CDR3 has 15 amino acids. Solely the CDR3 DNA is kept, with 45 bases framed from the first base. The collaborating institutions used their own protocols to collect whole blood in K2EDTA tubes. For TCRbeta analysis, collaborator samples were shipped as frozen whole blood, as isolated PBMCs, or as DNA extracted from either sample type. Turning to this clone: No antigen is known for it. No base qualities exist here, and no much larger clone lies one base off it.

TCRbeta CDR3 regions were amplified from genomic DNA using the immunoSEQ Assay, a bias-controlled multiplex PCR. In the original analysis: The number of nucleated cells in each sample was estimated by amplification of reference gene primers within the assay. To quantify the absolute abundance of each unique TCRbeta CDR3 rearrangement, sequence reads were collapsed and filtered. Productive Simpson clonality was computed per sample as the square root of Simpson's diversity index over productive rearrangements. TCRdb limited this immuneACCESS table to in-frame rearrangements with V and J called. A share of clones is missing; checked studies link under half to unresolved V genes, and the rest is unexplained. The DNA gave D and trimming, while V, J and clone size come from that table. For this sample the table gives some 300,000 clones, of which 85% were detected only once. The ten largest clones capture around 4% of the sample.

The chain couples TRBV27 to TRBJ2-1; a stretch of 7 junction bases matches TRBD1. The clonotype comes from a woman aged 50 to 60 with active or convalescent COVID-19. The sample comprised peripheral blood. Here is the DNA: TGTGCCAGCAGCTACCAGGGAATGACAGGGAATGAGCAGTTCTTC. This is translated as CASSYQGMTGNEQFF.